This T cell receptor (beta chain) was obtained from a study of blood T cell repertoires in COVID-19. Background on the study: Spain, Italy and the United States supplied samples that represented acute and convalescent COVID-19.

Germline CDR1 reads SGHVS; CDR2 reads FQNEAQ. The CDR3 consists of 15 residues. V lost 2 bases and J lost 5; bases outside the gene matches: 2. Study processing details: Estimated nucleated cell counts came from reference gene primer amplification. Data came from immunoSEQ multiplex PCR; TCRdb stores just in-frame clones and leaves some out. D and trimming come from the DNA, and the V and J calls and clone size come from that table. Among roughly 98,000 clones, roughly 80% were seen once, and the ten largest hold 12%. The sequenced material came from peripheral blood. The gene calls are TRBV7-8 and TRBJ2-2, with 10 bases aligning to TRBD2. The TCR was taken from a woman between 65 and 79 years old with active or convalescent COVID-19. The CDR3 DNA sequence: TGTGCCAGCAGCTTATTAGCGGGGGGAACCGGGGAGCTGTTTTTT. As protein: CASSLLAGGTGELFF.